The present TCR beta chain was sequenced within a study of T cell repertoires in cytomegalovirus infection (dated by TCRdb to the late 2010s). A note on the overall study: Recently identified HLA-C-restricted CMV epitopes, whose presentation resists viral immunomodulation, were targeted by peptide stimulations together with well-studied HLA-B-restricted epitopes. Because public TCR beta signatures pointed to carriage of CMV infection together with the matching HLA type, the HLA type of each donor mattered for the analysis.

Note on this clonotype: Its antigen is unknown. No per-base quality is available; no much larger clone lies one base away.

The junction carries 15 bases between V and J, which are trimmed by 4 bases and 2 bases respectively. The germline V gene yields LGHNA for CDR1 and YSLEER for CDR2. Inclusive of the bounding cysteine and phenylalanine, the CDR3 is 16 residues long. Left in the record is the CDR3 DNA by itself, 48 bases read in frame from the first base. The sample was run on an Illumina HiSeq 1500. The public sequencing data were trimmed at Q25 with fastp and processed into clonotypes with MiXCR by TCRdb, which kept only in-frame beta chains. All rows with the same CDR3 protein become a single entry with the most common DNA and genes. The sample includes roughly 500,000 distinct CDR3 sequences, with around 35% observed a single time. The ten most abundant clones make up 15% to 20% of the sample. The label giving this sample's treatment or condition can be read as: in vitro stimulation with specific CMV peptide epitopes to enrich CMV-specific T cells.

What the study reported, not specific to this receptor: Cumulative frequency of public TCR beta family members discriminated carriers of CMV infection plus the relevant HLA type in this cohort and an independent approximately 360-donor cohort. The ex vivo response was dominated by HLA-C-restricted CMV-specific TCR beta clonotypes, which also provided the single most frequent clonotype in two of eight donors.

This TCR derives from a human donor in good health (CMV status not recorded). Some clones in this sample may be carry-over from other donors' samples. This sample comprised cultured PBMCs, obtained from culture after CMV antigen stimulation. The sequence is built from TRBV4-3 and TRBJ1-3; a tentative D call is TRBD1 (5 bases match). In nucleotide form, the sequence is TGCGCCAGCAGCCCCGGGGCGCTTGAGGCTGGAAACACCATATATTTT. Translation gives CASSPGALEAGNTIYF.